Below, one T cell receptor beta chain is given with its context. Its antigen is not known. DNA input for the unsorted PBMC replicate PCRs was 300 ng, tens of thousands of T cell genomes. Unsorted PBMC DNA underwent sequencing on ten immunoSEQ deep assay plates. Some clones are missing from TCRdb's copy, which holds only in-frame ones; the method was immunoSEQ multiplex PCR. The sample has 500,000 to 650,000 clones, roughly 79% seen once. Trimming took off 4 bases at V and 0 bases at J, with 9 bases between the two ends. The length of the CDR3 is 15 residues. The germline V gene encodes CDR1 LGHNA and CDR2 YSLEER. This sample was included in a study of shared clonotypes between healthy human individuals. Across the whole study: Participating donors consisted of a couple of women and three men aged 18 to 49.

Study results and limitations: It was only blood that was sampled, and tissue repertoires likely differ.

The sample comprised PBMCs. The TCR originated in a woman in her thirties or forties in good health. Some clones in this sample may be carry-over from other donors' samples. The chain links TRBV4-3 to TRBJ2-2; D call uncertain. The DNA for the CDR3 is TGCGCCAGCAGCCGGGATCACGCGAACACCGGGGAGCTGTTTTTT. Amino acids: CASSRDHANTGELFF.